This T cell receptor beta chain was identified during a study of CXCR3-negative and CXCR3-positive naive CD8 T cells. Broader study findings: Because surface CD5 did not distinguish the naive subsets, TCR strength was inferred from TRB CDR3 properties. More hydrophobic TRB CDR3s were found in CXCR3-positive naive cells than in CXCR3-negative naive cells.

The CDR3 is 16 residues long. Germline V gene sequence: CDR1 LNHDA, CDR2 SQIVND (reference sequence). The method, 5' RACE with UMI labels, was used to prepare the TRB cDNA libraries. From its re-call of the 5' RACE reads, TCRdb lists each CDR3 protein once, without DNA. In all, the sample yields more than 100,000 distinct CDR3 sequences. Comment on this clonotype: The antigen remains unidentified.

The sample consisted of naive CXCR3+ CD8+ T cells from blood. Subset meaning: CD45RO-CCR7+CD27+CD95- naive CD8+ T cells expressing CXCR3 (TNR3+). This TCR came from a human donor in good health. Some clones in this sample may be carry-over from other donors' samples. This sequence joins TRBV19 and TRBJ2-7; TCRdb returns TRBD1, unconfirmable since there is no DNA. This CDR3 reads CASSIDSTGGYYEQYF.